One sample yielded the 19 T cell receptor beta chains listed below, sequenced in a study of blood T cell repertoires in COVID-19. TCRdb's table, derived via immunoSEQ multiplex PCR, lists solely in-frame clones and lacks some. The repertoire holds roughly 32,000 clones, with roughly four fifths as singletons. Material for sequencing was peripheral blood. All receptors come from a human donor in a cohort sampled during active COVID-19.

This clone was seen only once. The genes are TRBV18 and TRBJ2-1; 8 bases map to TRBD2. V dropped 0 bases and J dropped 6; count of bases not matched to a gene: 4. The CDR3 contains 15 residues. From germline, CDR1 is KGHSH and CDR2 LQKENI. The CDR3 DNA follows: TGTGCCAGCTCACCACCTAGCGGGAAAGGCAATGAGCAGTTCTTC. It specifies CASSPPSGKGNEQFF.

The chain carries TRBV11-2 and TRBJ2-3; D is ambiguous. The CDR3 length is 13 residues. V was clipped by 0 bases and J by 7 bases, with 8 bases between them. Germline assignment: CDR1 SGHAT and CDR2 FQNNGV. The CDR3 coding sequence is TGTGCCAGCAGCTTAGAGCCCCTAAATACGCAGTATTTT. It specifies CASSLEPLNTQYF.

The chain links TRBV30 to TRBJ2-1, with a possible D match to TRBD1 (5 bases). This CDR3 is built from 17 residues. Trimming pared 1 base from V and 4 bases from J, leaving 20 bases between. Germline CDR1 and CDR2: GTSNPN and SVGIG (reference sequence). Here the CDR3 reads CAWSGGAPGPLYNEQFF. The CDR3 DNA is TGTGCCTGGAGTGGTGGGGCACCCGGACCCCTTTACAATGAGCAGTTCTTC.

The genes are TRBV30 and TRBJ1-6; perhaps TRBD1 as D (6 bases). This CDR3 spans 18 amino acids. CDR1 is GTSNPN and CDR2 is SVGIG in the germline V gene (reference sequence). V was cut by 3 bases and J by 4 bases, with 22 bases left in between. This chain's CDR3 is CAWSPIWTATGYNSPLHF. For the CDR3, the DNA is TGTGCCTGGAGCCCGATTTGGACAGCCACAGGTTATAATTCACCCCTCCACTTT.

The V and J genes are TRBV20-1 and TRBJ2-7; 9 positions agree with TRBD2. The CDR3 loop spans 18 amino acids. Germline V gene sequence: CDR1 DFQATT, CDR2 SNEGSKA (reference sequence). V was pared by 3 bases and J by 7 bases, with 22 bases of the junction left unmatched. The CDR3 sequence is CSASLAIGVGAGGKEQYF. The CDR3 DNA is TGCAGTGCTAGTCTTGCCATCGGGGTGGGAGCGGGAGGTAAGGAGCAGTACTTC.

This chain uses TRBV5-1 with TRBJ2-2; 11 bases align to TRBD2. The germline gives CDR1 SGHRS, CDR2 YFSETQ. V lost 5 bases and J lost 2; bases outside the gene matches: 14. The CDR3 runs to 19 residues. CDR3 nucleotides: TGCGCCAGCAGAGGATCGTCTAGCGGGGGGATCTTAAACACCGGGGAGCTGTTTTTT. Its protein is CASRGSSSGGILNTGELFF.

This rearrangement joins TRBV28 to TRBJ1-4; D is possibly TRBD1 (5 bases). The V end was cut by 6 bases, the J end by 8 bases, with 19 bases between. Germline V gene lookup returns CDR1 MDHEN and CDR2 SYDVKM. The CDR3 spans 15 residues. This CDR3 is CASSGSRRRGEKLFF. DNA of the CDR3: TGTGCCAGCAGCGGCTCCAGAAGAAGGGGCGAAAAACTGTTTTTT.

This clone was recorded once. The CDR3 DNA reads as TGTGCCAGCAGTGCCACTAGCGGGGGGGCCTGGGTAGAGACCCAGTACTTC. Its translation: CASSATSGGAWVETQYF. V and J are TRBV2 and TRBJ2-5; 13 bases map to TRBD2. The CDR3 covers 17 residues. The germline gives CDR1 SNHLY, CDR2 FYNNEI. Trimming removed 4 bases from V and 4 bases from J; junction bases left unmatched: 9.

The chain combines TRBV7-6 with TRBJ2-3, with 13 bases fitting TRBD2. The J segment lost 6 bases and the V segment lost 5 bases, leaving 5 bases of the junction unmatched. The CDR3 loop spans 15 amino acids. Germline CDR1 SGHVS, CDR2 FNYEAQ. The CDR3 nucleotides read TGTGCCAGCAGCGGGGGACTAGCGGGATCCGATACGCAGTATTTT. This translates into CASSGGLAGSDTQYF.

The chain uses TRBV5-6 and TRBJ2-3; D gene ambiguous. CDR1 is SGHDT and CDR2 is YYEEEE in the germline V gene. V was trimmed by 2 bases and J by 4 bases, leaving 8 bases between them. CDR3 length: 13 residues. The CDR3 nucleotides read TGTGCCAGCAGCTTCCTAGGCTCAGATACGCAGTATTTT. Encoded protein: CASSFLGSDTQYF.

This clone was seen a handful of times. V gene TRBV19 combines with J gene TRBJ2-4, with D possibly matching TRBD2 (5 bases). V was clipped by 5 bases and J by 12 bases, with 11 bases between them. This CDR3 has 11 amino acids. Germline lookup yields CDR1 LNHDA and CDR2 SQIVND (reference sequence). CDR3 nucleotides: TGTGCCAGTAGTTTCTCGGGGAGTCAGTACTTC. Translated, it gives CASSFSGSQYF.

The CDR3 protein is CASSLDPGKHEQYF. Here the CDR3 DNA reads TGTGCCAGCAGCTTAGATCCGGGAAAGCACGAGCAGTACTTC. This chain connects TRBV7-2 to TRBJ2-7; perhaps TRBD2 as D (5 bases). The CDR3 has 14 residues. CDR1 SGHTA and CDR2 FQGNSA come from the germline V gene. The germline V and J ends were trimmed by 1 base and 5 bases, with 12 bases remaining between them. Complete variable domain (other parts from reference TRBV7-2 and TRBJ2-7): GAGVSQSPSNKVTEKGKDVELRCDPISGHTALYWYRQSLGQGLEFLIYFQGNSAPDKSGLPSDRFSAERTGGSVSTLTIQRTQQEDSAVYLCASSLDPGKHEQYFGPGTRLTVT.

This clone was seen only a few times. The gene calls are TRBV28 and TRBJ1-5, with 9 positions matching TRBD1. This CDR3 contains 15 residues. Germline trimming cut 6 bases from V and 2 bases from J; bases unmatched to any gene: 5. Germline lookup yields CDR1 MDHEN and CDR2 SYDVKM. The CDR3 protein is CASSVRDRGNQPQHF. CDR3 DNA: TGTGCCAGCAGCGTAAGGGACAGGGGCAATCAGCCCCAGCATTTT. The whole variable domain, filled in from reference TRBV28 and TRBJ1-5, reads DVKVTQSSRYLVKRTGEKVFLECVQDMDHENMFWYRQDPGLGLRLIYFSYDVKMKEKGDIPEGYSVSREKKERFSLILESASTNQTSMYLCASSVRDRGNQPQHFGDGTRLSIL.

The gene calls are TRBV28 and TRBJ2-1, with 11 bases matching TRBD2. This CDR3 comprises 16 residues. J was trimmed by 3 bases and V by 4 bases; bases with no gene match: 5. CDR1 MDHEN and CDR2 SYDVKM come from the germline V gene. CDR3 DNA sequence: TGTGCCAGCAGTTCAAGTACTAGCGGGGGCTACAATGAGCAGTTCTTC. As protein: CASSSSTSGGYNEQFF.

The CDR3 DNA follows: TGTGCCAGCAGGGAACAGGGTCCCTATGAAGCTTTCTTT. Translation: CASREQGPYEAFF. The chain links TRBV12-3 or TRBV12-4 to TRBJ1-1, with a tentative D call TRBD1 (6 bases). V was pared by 6 bases and J by 7 bases, with 15 bases between. The CDR3 covers 13 residues.

This clone was observed once. The rearrangement links TRBV21-1 to TRBJ1-6. TRBV21-1 is flagged as a pseudogene. This CDR3 region has 17 residues. The DNA of the CDR3 is TGTGCCAGCAGCAAAGTAAGGGAGAGGACCTATAATTCACCCCTCCACTTT. Translated, it gives CASSKVRERTYNSPLHF.

The V and J genes are TRBV30 and TRBJ1-1; tentative D call: TRBD1 (5 bases). The germline V gene encodes CDR1 GTSNPN and CDR2 SVGIG (reference sequence). This CDR3 has 12 amino acids. V was pared by 2 bases and J by 8 bases, with 12 bases between. This CDR3 reads CAWSTGTTEAFF. Written as DNA, the CDR3 is TGTGCCTGGAGTACAGGAACCACCGAAGCTTTCTTT.

The chain recombines TRBV11-2 with TRBJ2-1, with 10 bases matching TRBD2. Germline CDR1 is SGHAT and CDR2 is FQNNGV. The CDR3 is 13 residues long. V lost 0 bases and J lost 10; bases outside the gene matches: 0. CDR3 sequence: CASSLETSGEQFF. The CDR3 region has the DNA TGTGCCAGCAGCTTAGAGACTAGCGGGGAGCAGTTCTTC.

V usage is TRBV28 and J usage is TRBJ1-4; 10 nucleotides line up with TRBD1. Germline trimming cut 7 bases from V and 1 base from J; bases unmatched to any gene: 9. Looked up from germline, CDR1 is MDHEN and CDR2 is SYDVKM. This CDR3 comprises 17 residues. CDR3 residues: CASTNSDRGRTNEKLFF. CDR3 nucleotides: TGTGCCAGCACCAATTCAGACAGGGGGCGAACTAATGAAAAACTGTTTTTT. Complete variable domain (other parts from reference TRBV28 and TRBJ1-4): DVKVTQSSRYLVKRTGEKVFLECVQDMDHENMFWYRQDPGLGLRLIYFSYDVKMKEKGDIPEGYSVSREKKERFSLILESASTNQTSMYLCASTNSDRGRTNEKLFFGSGTQLSVL.